These 30 T cell receptor beta chains share one sample of origin, sequenced in a study of cytomegalovirus exposure and HLA in healthy donors (dated by TCRdb to about 2017). Libraries were built with the immunoSEQ multiplex PCR assay. The multiplex PCR relied on a mix of 60 forward primers for TCR Vbeta segments and 13 reverse primers for TCR Jbeta segments. Drawn from immuneACCESS, this table holds only the in-frame rearrangements with V and J called that TCRdb kept. Clones are partly lost; checked studies trace under half to an unresolved V gene and leave the rest unexplained. The table for this sample lists 150,000 to 160,000 clones; around 82% of them were counted only once. Of the sample, under 8% falls within the top ten clones. Material: PBMCs. Receptors were obtained from a woman between 50 and 59 years old in good health and CMV-seropositive.

The chain uses TRBV4-1 and TRBJ2-7; D remains unclear. V lost 2 bases, J lost 5 bases, and 13 bases lay in between. Germline V lookup: CDR1 MGHRA, CDR2 YSYEKL. The CDR3 runs 14 residues. The CDR3 nucleotides are TGCGCCAGCAGCCAACAGGCTCTTTCCCACGAGCAGTACTTC. This translates into CASSQQALSHEQYF.

J is TRBJ1-1 and V is TRBV5-6; 7 bases are a match to TRBD1. CDR1 SGHDT and CDR2 YYEEEE come from the germline V gene. V lost 4 bases and J lost 2; bases outside the gene matches: 14. The CDR3 loop spans 17 amino acids. CDR3 DNA sequence: TGTGCCAGCAGCAGAGGGACAGAACTAGAATATAACACTGAAGCTTTCTTT. It translates to CASSRGTELEYNTEAFF.

The V gene is TRBV28, the J gene TRBJ2-3; the D is unclear. This CDR3 spans 15 amino acids. CDR1 and CDR2 (germline): MDHEN, SYDVKM. The germline V and J ends were trimmed by 5 bases and 1 base, with 13 bases remaining between them. CDR3 in DNA: TGTGCCAGCAGTAGAGATGAGAAAGGCACAGATACGCAGTATTTT. It translates to CASSRDEKGTDTQYF.

The CDR3 is CASSQDTASGSYNEQFF. The DNA for the CDR3 is TGCGCCAGCAGCCAAGATACGGCTAGCGGGTCTTACAATGAGCAGTTCTTC. The chain links TRBV4-3 to TRBJ2-1, with 8 bases aligning to TRBD2. The CDR3 is made up of 17 amino acids. Germline CDR1 is LGHNA and CDR2 is YSLEER. V shed 0 bases, J shed 4 bases, and the junction held 8 bases outside the gene matches.

J is TRBJ2-2 and V is TRBV28; TRBD2 is a possible D gene (5 bases). This CDR3 region has 14 residues. Trimming pared 3 bases from V and 4 bases from J, leaving 9 bases between. From germline, CDR1 is MDHEN and CDR2 SYDVKM. The CDR3 reads CASSFRAVTGELFF. The CDR3 bases are TGTGCCAGCAGTTTCCGAGCGGTCACCGGGGAGCTGTTTTTT.

V usage is TRBV12-2 and J usage is TRBJ2-5; no check of the table's D call, TRBD2, against the DNA was made. TRBV12-2 is shown as a pseudogene. CDR3 length: 12 amino acids. The CDR3 loop reads CASRPPGETQYF. DNA for the CDR3: TGTGCAAGTCGCCCCCCGGGGGAGACCCAGTACTTC.

This chain uses TRBV7-8 with TRBJ2-3; tentatively, D is TRBD1 (6 bases). CDR1 and CDR2 (germline): SGHVS, FQNEAQ. V was clipped by 4 bases and J by 5 bases, with 13 bases between them. The CDR3 runs 14 residues. The CDR3 DNA follows: TGTGCCAGCAGCTCCACAGGGTGGGGAGATACGCAGTATTTT. This encodes CASSSTGWGDTQYF.

This sequence joins TRBV5-6 and TRBJ2-2; 7 positions match TRBD2. V lost 1 base, J lost 0 bases, and 3 bases stayed unmatched. Germline CDR1 and CDR2: SGHDT and YYEEEE. This CDR3 has 16 residues. The CDR3 nucleotides read TGTGCCAGCAGCTTGTGGGGAGGGGCGAACACCGGGGAGCTGTTTTTT. Amino acids: CASSLWGGANTGELFF.

The chain combines TRBV19 with TRBJ2-1; D unclear. V gave up 10 bases and J gave up 9 bases, with 13 bases separating them. Germline V gene data show CDR1 as LNHDA and CDR2 as SQIVND (reference sequence). The CDR3 covers 11 residues. The CDR3, as DNA: TGTGCCACCTCGGTTCGCCTTGAGCAGTTCTTC. Its protein product is CATSVRLEQFF.

The J gene is TRBJ1-5, the V gene TRBV7-2; possible D gene TRBD1, 5 bases. Trimming removed 1 base from V and 4 bases from J, with 8 bases in between. The CDR3 has 14 residues. Germline V gene sequence: CDR1 SGHTA, CDR2 FQGNSA. The CDR3 loop is CASSLGGTNQPQHF. The DNA of the CDR3 is TGTGCCAGCAGCTTAGGAGGGACTAATCAGCCCCAGCATTTT.

The chain employs TRBV18 and TRBJ1-1; no definite D call. This CDR3 region has 14 residues. The V and J ends lost 3 bases and 8 bases respectively, with 16 bases between them. CDR1 is KGHSH, CDR2 LQKENI, per germline. Here the CDR3 DNA reads TGTGCCAGCTCACCTATAGCCGACTCCGAGGAAGCTTTCTTT. Protein: CASSPIADSEEAFF. The full variable domain, its missing parts supplied by reference TRBV18 and TRBJ1-1, is NAGVMQNPRHLVRRRGQEARLRCSPMKGHSHVYWYRQLPEEGLKFMVYLQKENIIDESGMPKERFSAEFPKEGPSILRIQQVVRGDSAAYFCASSPIADSEEAFFGQGTRLTVV.

The rearrangement links TRBV30 to TRBJ2-2; 7 bases match TRBD2. Losses at the gene ends were 2 bases for V and 4 bases for J; bases not matched to a gene: 13. CDR1 GTSNPN and CDR2 SVGIG come from the germline V gene (reference sequence). CDR3 length: 17 residues. This CDR3 reads CAWSKDGGNTGTGELFF. The CDR3 DNA sequence: TGTGCCTGGAGTAAGGACGGGGGGAATACGGGCACCGGGGAGCTGTTTTTT.

In this sample, this clone turned up a few times. This chain joins TRBV11-2 and TRBJ2-7; D might be TRBD2 (7 bases). The V end lost 4 bases, the J end lost 6 bases, and 16 bases lay between the germline ends. This CDR3 is 14 amino acids long. CDR1 SGHAT and CDR2 FQNNGV come from the germline V gene. Here the CDR3 reads CASSSRGPLREQYF. CDR3 in DNA: TGTGCCAGCAGCTCGCGGGGGCCCCTACGCGAGCAGTACTTC.

This sequence joins TRBV7-8 and TRBJ1-2; D might be TRBD1 (6 bases). Per germline, CDR1 SGHVS and CDR2 FQNEAQ. This CDR3 has 15 residues. V lost 3 bases, J lost 5 bases, and 16 bases lay in between. CDR3 protein: CASSFSTGLGYGYTF. As DNA, the CDR3 is TGTGCCAGCAGCTTTTCGACAGGCCTGGGATATGGCTACACCTTC.

Worth noting for this clone: This sample also contains other DNA sequences that code for the same CDR3. V is TRBV4-3 and J is TRBJ1-5; the match to TRBD1 covers 8 bases. There are 13 residues in the CDR3. Germline CDR1 LGHNA, CDR2 YSLEER. J lost 7 bases, V lost 3 bases, and 2 bases had no gene match. The CDR3 nucleotides read TGCGCCAGCAGCCAGGACAGGGACCAGCCCCAGCATTTT. Encoded protein: CASSQDRDQPQHF.

This clone showed up just once. The V gene is TRBV7-2, the J gene TRBJ1-5; 8 positions match TRBD1. The CDR3 runs to 15 residues. CDR1 is SGHTA and CDR2 is FQGNSA in the germline V gene. Trimming took 5 bases from V and 6 from J; bases not matched to a gene: 9. The CDR3 is CASSQDRGAGQPQHF. For the CDR3, the DNA is TGTGCCAGCAGCCAAGACAGGGGAGCGGGTCAGCCCCAGCATTTT.

The genes are TRBV12-2 and TRBJ2-7; the D call TRBD2 from the table was never checked on the DNA. TRBV12-2 is given as a pseudogene. This CDR3 spans 14 amino acids. The CDR3 DNA follows: TGTGCAAGTCGCCCGGACGGGAGCTCCTACGAGCAGTACTTC. This codes for CASRPDGSSYEQYF.

The chain couples TRBV2 to TRBJ2-2, with a weak D call TRBD1 (5 bases). This CDR3 is 14 amino acids long. Trimming shortened V by 6 bases and J by 2 bases, and 10 bases separated the two germline ends. Germline V lookup: CDR1 SNHLY, CDR2 FYNNEI. CDR3 sequence (DNA): TGTGCCAGCAGGGGCAGGGTAAACACCGGGGAGCTGTTTTTT. This translates into CASRGRVNTGELFF.

The rearrangement links TRBV27 to TRBJ1-1; 10 bases are a match to TRBD1. The CDR3 has 15 residues. Germline assignment: CDR1 MNHEY and CDR2 SMNVEV (reference sequence). J lost 3 bases, V lost 5 bases, and 6 bases had no gene match. The DNA of the CDR3 is TGTGCCAGCAGTCCATGGGGGACAGGGGACACTGAAGCTTTCTTT. It encodes CASSPWGTGDTEAFF.

The rearrangement links TRBV15 to TRBJ1-5; D is perhaps TRBD1 (5 bases). V was pared by 4 bases and J by 3 bases, with 13 bases between. Germline V gene data show CDR1 as LNHNV and CDR2 as YYDKDF (reference sequence). The CDR3 is made up of 15 amino acids. The CDR3 loop reads CATSTRDPINQPQHF. CDR3 in DNA: TGTGCCACCAGCACGCGGGACCCAATCAATCAGCCCCAGCATTTT.

This rearrangement joins TRBV30 to TRBJ1-6; 9 bases line up with TRBD1. The CDR3 runs to 15 residues. Germline V gene data show CDR1 as GTSNPN and CDR2 as SVGIG (reference sequence). With 1 base clipped from V and 15 bases from J, the junction kept 13 bases outside the gene matches. The CDR3 DNA reads as TGTGCCTGGAGTGCGCCGGAGTGGGACAGGGAAGGCCTCCACTTT. It encodes CAWSAPEWDREGLHF.

The chain uses TRBV27 and TRBJ1-2; maybe TRBD1 (6 bases). The CDR3 extends over 11 amino acids. The germline V gene has CDR1 MNHEY and CDR2 SMNVEV (reference sequence). V dropped 8 bases and J dropped 4 bases, with 8 bases sitting between them. As DNA, the CDR3 is TGTGCCAGCGGGGGCGGCTATGGCTACACCTTC. Translated, it gives CASGGGYGYTF.

The CDR3 DNA sequence: TGTGCCAGCAGTGAAAACTCTGGACTAGCGAACACCGGGGAGCTGTTTTTT. Translation gives CASSENSGLANTGELFF. The rearrangement links TRBV2 to TRBJ2-2; 7 nucleotides agree with TRBD2. V shed 2 bases and J 0 bases; nucleotides not matched to a gene: 6. Germline V gives CDR1 SNHLY, CDR2 FYNNEI. The CDR3 loop spans 17 amino acids. The whole variable domain, filled in from reference TRBV2 and TRBJ2-2, reads EPEVTQTPSHQVTQMGQEVILRCVPISNHLYFYWYRQILGQKVEFLVSFYNNEISEKSEIFDDQFSVERPDGSNFTLKIRSTKLEDSAMYFCASSENSGLANTGELFFGEGSRLTVL.

A note on this clone: The sample has other DNA sequences that encode this CDR3 too. This chain joins TRBV15 and TRBJ2-7; D remains unclear. V lost 0 bases, J lost 3 bases, and 9 bases lay in between. CDR3 length equals 14 residues. The germline CDR1 and CDR2 sequences are LNHNV and YYDKDF (reference sequence). This CDR3 reads CATSRDLLGYEQYF. CDR3 bases: TGTGCCACCAGCAGAGATTTGCTAGGCTACGAGCAGTACTTC.

This clone has only one observation. The chain uses TRBV6-1 and TRBJ2-1, with TRBD2 identical over 7 bases. The CDR3 contains 13 residues. Germline V gene sequence: CDR1 MNHNS, CDR2 SASEGT. V gave up 4 bases and J gave up 10 bases; unmatched junction bases: 7. The CDR3 DNA reads as TGTGCCAGCAGTGCTGAGGGAGGGAGAGAGCAGTTCTTC. Residues: CASSAEGGREQFF.

This chain uses TRBV7-2 with TRBJ1-4; TRBD1 is a possible D gene (6 bases). This CDR3 has 13 amino acids. Germline V gives CDR1 SGHTA, CDR2 FQGNSA. V lost 5 bases to trimming and J lost 8 bases, with 12 bases between them. The CDR3 loop is CASSPRGVEKLFF. The CDR3 DNA reads as TGTGCCAGCAGCCCCAGGGGTGTCGAAAAACTGTTTTTT.

The V and J genes are TRBV25-1 and TRBJ2-2, with TRBD2 as a possible D gene (6 bases). The CDR3 covers 14 residues. Germline V CDR1 and CDR2: MGHDK, SYGVNS. The V end was cut by 7 bases, the J end by 6 bases, with 15 bases between. CDR3 DNA: TGTGCCAGCACCCCATGGCGGGGTTCCGGGGAGCTGTTTTTT. Translation gives CASTPWRGSGELFF.

The chain links TRBV2 to TRBJ1-5; 9 nucleotides match TRBD1. The germline V gene encodes CDR1 SNHLY and CDR2 FYNNEI. Trimming at V came to 5 bases and at J to 5 bases, leaving 7 bases not matched to a gene. The CDR3 consists of 15 residues. The CDR3 here is CASSSTGGGHQPQHF. The CDR3 DNA sequence: TGTGCCAGCAGTTCGACAGGGGGAGGTCATCAGCCCCAGCATTTT.

This rearrangement joins TRBV4-2 to TRBJ2-2; perhaps TRBD2 as D (7 bases). The CDR3 extends over 16 amino acids. Trimming left V 4 bases short and J 4 bases short, with 16 bases between. The germline CDR1 and CDR2 sequences are LGHNA and YNFKEQ. The CDR3 DNA follows: TGTGCCAGCAGCCCCCCGAGGGGGGGCGGCACCGGGGAGCTGTTTTTT. Protein product: CASSPPRGGGTGELFF.

This clone was observed once. The rearrangement uses TRBV5-1 and TRBJ2-1; TRBD2 aligns across 8 bases. The J segment lost 6 bases and the V segment lost 4 bases, leaving 6 bases of the junction unmatched. Germline-derived CDR1 and CDR2 are SGHRS and YFSETQ. The CDR3 is made up of 14 amino acids. The CDR3 spells CASSVFGGANEQFF. The CDR3 region has the DNA TGCGCCAGCAGCGTCTTCGGGGGGGCCAATGAGCAGTTCTTC. Full variable domain (missing parts from reference TRBV5-1 and TRBJ2-1): KAGVTQTPRYLIKTRGQQVTLSCSPISGHRSVSWYQQTPGQGLQFLFEYFSETQRNKGNFPGRFSGRQFSNSRSEMNVSTLELGDSALYLCASSVFGGANEQFFGPGTRLTVL.